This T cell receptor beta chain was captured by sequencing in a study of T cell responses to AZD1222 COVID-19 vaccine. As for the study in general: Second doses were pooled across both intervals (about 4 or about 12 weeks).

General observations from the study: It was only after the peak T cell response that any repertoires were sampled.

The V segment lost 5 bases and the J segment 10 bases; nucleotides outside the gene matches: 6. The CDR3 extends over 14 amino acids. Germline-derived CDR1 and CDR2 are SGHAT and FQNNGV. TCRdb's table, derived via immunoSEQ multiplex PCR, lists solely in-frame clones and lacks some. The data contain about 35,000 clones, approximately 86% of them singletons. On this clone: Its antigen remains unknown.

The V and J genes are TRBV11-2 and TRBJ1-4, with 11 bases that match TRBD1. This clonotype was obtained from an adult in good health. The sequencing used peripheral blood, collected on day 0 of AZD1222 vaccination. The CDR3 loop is CASSPGQGARKLFF. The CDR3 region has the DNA TGTGCCAGCAGCCCTGGACAGGGGGCGAGAAAACTGTTTTTT. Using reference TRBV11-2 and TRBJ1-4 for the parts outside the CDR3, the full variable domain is EAGVAQSPRYKIIEKRQSVAFWCNPISGHATLYWYQQILGQGPKLLIQFQNNGVVDDSQLPKDRFSAERLKGVDSTLKIQPAKLEDSAVYLCASSPGQGARKLFFGSGTQLSVL.